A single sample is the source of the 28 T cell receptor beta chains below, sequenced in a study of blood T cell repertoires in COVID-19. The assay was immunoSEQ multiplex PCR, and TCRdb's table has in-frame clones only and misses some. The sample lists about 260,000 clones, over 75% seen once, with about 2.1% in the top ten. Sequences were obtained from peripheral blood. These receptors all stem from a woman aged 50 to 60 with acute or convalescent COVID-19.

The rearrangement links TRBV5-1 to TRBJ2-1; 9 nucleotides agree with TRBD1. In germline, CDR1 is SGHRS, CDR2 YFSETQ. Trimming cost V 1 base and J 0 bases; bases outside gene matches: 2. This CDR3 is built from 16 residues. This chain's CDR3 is CASSLLGQGSYNEQFF. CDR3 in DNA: TGCGCCAGCAGCTTGTTGGGACAGGGCTCCTACAATGAGCAGTTCTTC.

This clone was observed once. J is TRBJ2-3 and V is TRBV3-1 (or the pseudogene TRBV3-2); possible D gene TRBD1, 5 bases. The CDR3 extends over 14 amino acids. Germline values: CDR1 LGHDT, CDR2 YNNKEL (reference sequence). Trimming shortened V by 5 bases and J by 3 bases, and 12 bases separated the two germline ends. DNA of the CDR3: TGTGCCAGCAGCGCGACGACAGCGACAGATACGCAGTATTTT. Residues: CASSATTATDTQYF.

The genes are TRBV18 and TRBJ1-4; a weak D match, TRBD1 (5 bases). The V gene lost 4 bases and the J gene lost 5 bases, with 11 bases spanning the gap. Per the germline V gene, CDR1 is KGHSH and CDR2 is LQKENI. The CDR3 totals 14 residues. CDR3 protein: CASSLQVINEKLFF. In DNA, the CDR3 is TGTGCCAGCTCACTACAGGTGATCAATGAAAAACTGTTTTTT.

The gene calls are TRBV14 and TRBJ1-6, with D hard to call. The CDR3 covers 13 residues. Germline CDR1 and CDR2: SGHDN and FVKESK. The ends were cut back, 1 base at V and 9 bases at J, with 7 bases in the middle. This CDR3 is CASSQGAASPLHF. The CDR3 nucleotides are TGTGCCAGCAGCCAAGGTGCGGCTTCACCCCTCCACTTT.

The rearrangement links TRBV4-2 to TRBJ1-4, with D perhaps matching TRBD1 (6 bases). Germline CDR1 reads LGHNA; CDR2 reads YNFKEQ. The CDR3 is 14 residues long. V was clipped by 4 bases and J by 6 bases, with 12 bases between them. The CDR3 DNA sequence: TGTGCCAGCAGCCTGAGGGGGACATATGAAAAACTGTTTTTT. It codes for CASSLRGTYEKLFF.

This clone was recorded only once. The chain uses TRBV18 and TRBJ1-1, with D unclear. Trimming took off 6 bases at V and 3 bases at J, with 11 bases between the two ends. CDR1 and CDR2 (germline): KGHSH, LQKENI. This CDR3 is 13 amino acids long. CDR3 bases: TGTGCCAGCTCCCTCCGTCCTGACACTGAAGCTTTCTTT. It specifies CASSLRPDTEAFF.

The CDR3 is CAISEGQGGYGYTF. The CDR3 DNA reads as TGTGCCATCAGTGAGGGACAGGGAGGGTATGGCTACACCTTC. V gene TRBV10-3 combines with J gene TRBJ1-2; 8 bases line up with TRBD1. The CDR3 totals 14 residues. The trim removed 2 bases at V and 5 bases at J, leaving 4 bases unmatched. Germline CDR1 and CDR2: ENHRY and SYGVKD.

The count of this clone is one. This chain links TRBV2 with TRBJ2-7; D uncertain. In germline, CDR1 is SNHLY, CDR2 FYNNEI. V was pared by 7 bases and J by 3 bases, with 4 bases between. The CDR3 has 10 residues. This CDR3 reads CASILYEQYF. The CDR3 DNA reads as TGTGCCAGCATCCTCTACGAGCAGTACTTC.

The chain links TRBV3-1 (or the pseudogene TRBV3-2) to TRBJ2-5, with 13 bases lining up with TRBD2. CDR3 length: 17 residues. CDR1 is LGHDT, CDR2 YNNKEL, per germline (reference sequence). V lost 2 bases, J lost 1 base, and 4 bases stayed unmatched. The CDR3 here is CASSQRTSGGFQETQYF. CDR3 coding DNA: TGTGCCAGCAGCCAACGGACTAGCGGGGGTTTCCAAGAGACCCAGTACTTC.

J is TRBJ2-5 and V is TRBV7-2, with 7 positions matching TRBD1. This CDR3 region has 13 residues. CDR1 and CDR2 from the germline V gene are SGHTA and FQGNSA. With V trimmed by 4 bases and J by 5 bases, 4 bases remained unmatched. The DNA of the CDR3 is TGTGCCAGCAGCTGGACAGGTGGGGAGACCCAGTACTTC. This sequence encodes CASSWTGGETQYF.

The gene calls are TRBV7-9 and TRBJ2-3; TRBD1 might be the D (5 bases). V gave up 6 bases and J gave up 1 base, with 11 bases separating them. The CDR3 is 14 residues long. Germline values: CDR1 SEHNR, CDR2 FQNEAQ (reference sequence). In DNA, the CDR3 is TGTGCCAGCAGACCCCAAGGGGGCACAGATACGCAGTATTTT. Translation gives CASRPQGGTDTQYF.

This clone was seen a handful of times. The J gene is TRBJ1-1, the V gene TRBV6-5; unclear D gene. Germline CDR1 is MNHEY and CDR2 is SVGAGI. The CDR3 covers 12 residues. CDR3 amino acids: CGADLWNTEAFF. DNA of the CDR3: TGTGGAGCGGACTTATGGAACACTGAAGCTTTCTTT.

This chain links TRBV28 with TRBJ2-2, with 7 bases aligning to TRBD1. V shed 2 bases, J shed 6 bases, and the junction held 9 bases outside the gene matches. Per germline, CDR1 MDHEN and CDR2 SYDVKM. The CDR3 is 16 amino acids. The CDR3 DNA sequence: TGTGCCAGCAGTTTAATAGGGGGCGCGTTTTCCGGGGAGCTGTTTTTT. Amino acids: CASSLIGGAFSGELFF.

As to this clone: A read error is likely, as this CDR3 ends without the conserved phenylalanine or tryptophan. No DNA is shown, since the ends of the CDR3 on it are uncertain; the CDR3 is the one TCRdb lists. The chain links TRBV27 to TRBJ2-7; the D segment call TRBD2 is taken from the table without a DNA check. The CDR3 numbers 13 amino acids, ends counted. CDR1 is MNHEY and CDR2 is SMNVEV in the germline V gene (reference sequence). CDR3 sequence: CASIHKGGTRTTS.

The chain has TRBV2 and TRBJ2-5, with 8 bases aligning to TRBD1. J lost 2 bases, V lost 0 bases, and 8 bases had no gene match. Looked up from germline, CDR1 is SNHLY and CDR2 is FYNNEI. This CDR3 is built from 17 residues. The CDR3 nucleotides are TGTGCCAGCAGTGAAGCAGAAGGACAGGGACGACAAGAGACCCAGTACTTC. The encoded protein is CASSEAEGQGRQETQYF.

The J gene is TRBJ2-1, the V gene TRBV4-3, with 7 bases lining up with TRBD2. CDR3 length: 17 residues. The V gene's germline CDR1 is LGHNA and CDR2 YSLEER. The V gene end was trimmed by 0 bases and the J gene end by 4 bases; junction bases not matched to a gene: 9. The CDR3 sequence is CASSQDPLAVGYNEQFF. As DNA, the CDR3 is TGCGCCAGCAGCCAAGATCCCCTAGCGGTGGGTTACAATGAGCAGTTCTTC.

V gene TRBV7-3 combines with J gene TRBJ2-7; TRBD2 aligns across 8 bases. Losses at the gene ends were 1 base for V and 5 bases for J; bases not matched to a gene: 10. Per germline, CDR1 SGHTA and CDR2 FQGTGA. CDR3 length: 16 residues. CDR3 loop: CASSLRRNGRAHEQYF. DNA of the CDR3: TGTGCCAGCAGCTTAAGACGGAACGGGAGGGCCCACGAGCAGTACTTC.

The CDR3 spells CASSKRGQQETQYF. CDR3 DNA: TGTGCCAGCTCAAAAAGGGGACAGCAAGAGACCCAGTACTTC. The V call is TRBV18, the J call TRBJ2-5, with TRBD1 matching 7 bases. The germline gives CDR1 KGHSH, CDR2 LQKENI. J gave up 2 bases and V 5 bases, and 5 bases lay outside the gene matches. This CDR3 comprises 14 residues.

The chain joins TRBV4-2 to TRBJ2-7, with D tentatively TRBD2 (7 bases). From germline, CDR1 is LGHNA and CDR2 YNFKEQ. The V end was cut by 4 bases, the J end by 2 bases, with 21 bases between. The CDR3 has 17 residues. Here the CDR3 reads CASSPSTGGGGAYEQYF. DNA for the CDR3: TGTGCCAGCAGCCCCAGCACGGGGGGAGGGGGGGCCTACGAGCAGTACTTC.

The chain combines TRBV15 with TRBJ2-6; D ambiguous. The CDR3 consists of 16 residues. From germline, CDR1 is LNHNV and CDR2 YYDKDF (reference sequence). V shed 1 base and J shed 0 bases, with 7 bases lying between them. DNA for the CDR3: TGTGCCACCAGCAGAGGGGTAGCCTCTGGGGCCAACGTCCTGACTTTC. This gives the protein CATSRGVASGANVLTF. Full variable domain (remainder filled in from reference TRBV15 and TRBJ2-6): DAMVIQNPRYQVTQFGKPVTLSCSQTLNHNVMYWYQQKSSQAPKLLFHYYDKDFNNEADTPDNFQSRRPNTSFCFLDIRSPGLGDTAMYLCATSRGVASGANVLTFGAGSRLTVL.

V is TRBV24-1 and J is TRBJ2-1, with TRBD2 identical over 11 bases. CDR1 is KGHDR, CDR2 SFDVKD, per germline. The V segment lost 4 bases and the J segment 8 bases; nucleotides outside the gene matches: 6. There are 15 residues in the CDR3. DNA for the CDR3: TGTGCCACCAGTGAGACTAGCGGGACTGAGGATGAGCAGTTCTTC. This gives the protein CATSETSGTEDEQFF.

This CDR3 reads CASSTVYYRSYEQYF. The CDR3, as DNA: TGTGCCAGTAGCACGGTCTACTATAGGTCCTACGAGCAGTACTTC. The chain combines TRBV19 with TRBJ2-7; D call uncertain. V was shortened by 6 bases and J by 1 base, with 16 bases between the two germline ends. Germline-derived CDR1 and CDR2 are LNHDA and SQIVND (reference sequence). This CDR3 has 15 residues.

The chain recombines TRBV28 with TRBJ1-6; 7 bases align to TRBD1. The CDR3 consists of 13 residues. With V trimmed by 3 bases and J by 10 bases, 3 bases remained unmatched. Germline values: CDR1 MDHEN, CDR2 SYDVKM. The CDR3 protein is CASSLTGRSPLHF. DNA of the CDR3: TGTGCCAGCAGTTTGACAGGGCGATCACCCCTCCACTTT. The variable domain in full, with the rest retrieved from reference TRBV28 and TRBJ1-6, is DVKVTQSSRYLVKRTGEKVFLECVQDMDHENMFWYRQDPGLGLRLIYFSYDVKMKEKGDIPEGYSVSREKKERFSLILESASTNQTSMYLCASSLTGRSPLHFGNGTRLTVT.

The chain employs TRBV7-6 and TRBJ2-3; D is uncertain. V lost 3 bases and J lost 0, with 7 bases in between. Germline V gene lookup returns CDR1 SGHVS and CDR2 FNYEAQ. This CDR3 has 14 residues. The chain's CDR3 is CASSFLSSTDTQYF. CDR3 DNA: TGTGCCAGCAGCTTTTTGTCGAGCACAGATACGCAGTATTTT.

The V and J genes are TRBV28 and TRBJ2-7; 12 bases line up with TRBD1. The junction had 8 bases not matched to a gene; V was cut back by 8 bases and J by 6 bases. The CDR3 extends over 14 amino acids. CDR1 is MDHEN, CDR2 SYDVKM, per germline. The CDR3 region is CASGTWDRGREQYF. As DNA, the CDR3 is TGTGCCAGCGGGACCTGGGACAGGGGGCGCGAGCAGTACTTC.

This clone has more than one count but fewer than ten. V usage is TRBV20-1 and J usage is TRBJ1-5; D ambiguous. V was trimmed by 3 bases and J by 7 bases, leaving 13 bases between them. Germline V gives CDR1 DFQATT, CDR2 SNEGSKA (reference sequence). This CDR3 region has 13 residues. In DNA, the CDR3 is TGCAGTGCTAGTGGAGAGGAGGGCCAGCCCCAGCATTTT. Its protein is CSASGEEGQPQHF.

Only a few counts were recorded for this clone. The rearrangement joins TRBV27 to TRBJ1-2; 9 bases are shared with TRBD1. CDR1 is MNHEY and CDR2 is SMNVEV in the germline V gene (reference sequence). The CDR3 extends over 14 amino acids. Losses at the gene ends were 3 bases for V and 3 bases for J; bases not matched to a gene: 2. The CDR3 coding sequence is TGTGCCAGCAGTTTTTGGGACAGGGACTATGGCTACACCTTC. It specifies CASSFWDRDYGYTF.

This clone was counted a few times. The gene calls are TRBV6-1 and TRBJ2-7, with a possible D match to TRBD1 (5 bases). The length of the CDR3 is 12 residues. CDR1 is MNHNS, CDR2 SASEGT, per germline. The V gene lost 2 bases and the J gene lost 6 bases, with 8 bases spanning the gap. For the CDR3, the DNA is TGTGCCAGCAGTGAACAGGGCGGCGAGCAGTACTTC. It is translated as CASSEQGGEQYF.